This TCR beta chain was recorded in a study of technical replicates of blood from a few donors. The germline V gene encodes CDR1 SGHNT and CDR2 YYREEE (reference sequence). This CDR3 has 18 residues. Trimming shortened V by 2 bases and J by 2 bases, and 22 bases separated the two germline ends. Produced via immunoSEQ multiplex PCR; TCRdb's table is partial and in-frame only. The table shows approximately 70,000 clones, with roughly 92% occurring only once. Sequenced: T cells isolated from PBMCs. The sequence was collected from a human donor in good health. The chain carries TRBV5-4 and TRBJ2-5; D possibly corresponds to TRBD2 (6 bases). This CDR3 is CASSLRFIPDYPQETQYF. Written as DNA, the CDR3 is TGTGCCAGCAGCTTACGTTTTATTCCGGACTACCCACAAGAGACCCAGTACTTC.